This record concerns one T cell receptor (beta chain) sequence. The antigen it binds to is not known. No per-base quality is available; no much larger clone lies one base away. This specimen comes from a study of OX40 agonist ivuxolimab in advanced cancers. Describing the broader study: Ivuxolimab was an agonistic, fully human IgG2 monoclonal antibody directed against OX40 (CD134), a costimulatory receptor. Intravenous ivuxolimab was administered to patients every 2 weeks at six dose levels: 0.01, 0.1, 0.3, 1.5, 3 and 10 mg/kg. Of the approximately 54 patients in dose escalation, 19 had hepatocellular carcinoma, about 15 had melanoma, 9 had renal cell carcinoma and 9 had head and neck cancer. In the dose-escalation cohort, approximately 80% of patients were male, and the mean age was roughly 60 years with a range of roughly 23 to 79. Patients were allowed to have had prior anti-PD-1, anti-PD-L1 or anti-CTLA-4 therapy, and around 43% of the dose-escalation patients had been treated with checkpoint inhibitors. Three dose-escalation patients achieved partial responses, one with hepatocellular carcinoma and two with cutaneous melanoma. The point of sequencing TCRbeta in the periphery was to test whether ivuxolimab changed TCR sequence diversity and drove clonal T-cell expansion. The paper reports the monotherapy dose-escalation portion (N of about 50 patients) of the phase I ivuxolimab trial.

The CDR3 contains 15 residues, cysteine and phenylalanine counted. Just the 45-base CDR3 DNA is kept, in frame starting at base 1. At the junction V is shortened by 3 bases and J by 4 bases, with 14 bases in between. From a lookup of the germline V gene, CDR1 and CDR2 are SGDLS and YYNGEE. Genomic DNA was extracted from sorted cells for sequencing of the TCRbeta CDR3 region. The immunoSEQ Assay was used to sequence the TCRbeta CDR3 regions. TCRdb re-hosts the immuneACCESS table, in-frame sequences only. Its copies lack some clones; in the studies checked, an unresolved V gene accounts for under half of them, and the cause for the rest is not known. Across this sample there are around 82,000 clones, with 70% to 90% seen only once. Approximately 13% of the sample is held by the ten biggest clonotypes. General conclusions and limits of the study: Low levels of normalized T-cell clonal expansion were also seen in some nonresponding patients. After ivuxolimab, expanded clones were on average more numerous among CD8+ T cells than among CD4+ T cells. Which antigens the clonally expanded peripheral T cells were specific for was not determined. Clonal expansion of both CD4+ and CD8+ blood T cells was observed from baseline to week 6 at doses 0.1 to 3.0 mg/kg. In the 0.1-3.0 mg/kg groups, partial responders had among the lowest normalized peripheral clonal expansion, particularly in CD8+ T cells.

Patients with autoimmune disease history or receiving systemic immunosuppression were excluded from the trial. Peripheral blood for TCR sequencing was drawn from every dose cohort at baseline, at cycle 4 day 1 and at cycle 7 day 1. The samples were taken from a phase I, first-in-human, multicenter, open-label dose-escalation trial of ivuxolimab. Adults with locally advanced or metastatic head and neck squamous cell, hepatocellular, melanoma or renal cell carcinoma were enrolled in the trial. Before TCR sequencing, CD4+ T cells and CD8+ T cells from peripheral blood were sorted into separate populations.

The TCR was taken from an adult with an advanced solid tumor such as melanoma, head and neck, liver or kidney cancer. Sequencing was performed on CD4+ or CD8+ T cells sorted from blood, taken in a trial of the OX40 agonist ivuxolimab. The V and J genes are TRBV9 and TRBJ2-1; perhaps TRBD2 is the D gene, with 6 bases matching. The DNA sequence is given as TGTGCCAGCAGCGAGGACATCGGGAGTTACAATGAGCAGTTCTTC. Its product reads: CASSEDIGSYNEQFF.